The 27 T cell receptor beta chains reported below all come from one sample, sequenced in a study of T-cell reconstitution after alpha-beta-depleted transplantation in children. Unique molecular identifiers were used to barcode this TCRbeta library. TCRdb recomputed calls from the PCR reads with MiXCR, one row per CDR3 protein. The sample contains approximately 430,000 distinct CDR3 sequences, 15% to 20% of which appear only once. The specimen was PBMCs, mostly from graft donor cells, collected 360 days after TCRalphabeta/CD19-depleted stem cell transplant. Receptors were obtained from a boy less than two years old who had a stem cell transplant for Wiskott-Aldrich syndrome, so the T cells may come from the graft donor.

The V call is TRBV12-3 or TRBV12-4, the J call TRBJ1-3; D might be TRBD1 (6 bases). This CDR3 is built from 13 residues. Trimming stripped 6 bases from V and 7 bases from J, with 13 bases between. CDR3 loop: CASRDRQGNTIYF. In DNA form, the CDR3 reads TGTGCCAGCAGAGACAGGCAGGGGAACACCATATATTTT.

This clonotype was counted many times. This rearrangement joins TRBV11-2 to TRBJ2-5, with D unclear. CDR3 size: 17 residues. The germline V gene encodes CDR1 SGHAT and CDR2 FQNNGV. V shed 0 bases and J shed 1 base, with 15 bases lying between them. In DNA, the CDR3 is TGTGCCAGCAGCTTAGAGTGGGCCACATATTCCCAAGAGACCCAGTACTTC. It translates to CASSLEWATYSQETQYF.

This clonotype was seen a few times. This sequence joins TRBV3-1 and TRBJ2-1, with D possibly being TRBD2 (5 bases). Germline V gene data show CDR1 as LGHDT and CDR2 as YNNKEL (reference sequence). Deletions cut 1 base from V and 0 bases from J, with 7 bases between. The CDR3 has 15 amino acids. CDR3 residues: CASSQGLFSYNEQFF. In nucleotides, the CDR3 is TGTGCCAGCAGCCAAGGACTATTCTCCTACAATGAGCAGTTCTTC.

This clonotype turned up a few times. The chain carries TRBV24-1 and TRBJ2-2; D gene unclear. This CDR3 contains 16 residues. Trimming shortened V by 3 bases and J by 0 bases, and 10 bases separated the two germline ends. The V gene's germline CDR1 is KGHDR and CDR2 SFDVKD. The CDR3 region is CATSDRAATNTGELFF. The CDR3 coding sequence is TGTGCCACCAGTGATCGGGCGGCTACGAACACCGGGGAGCTGTTTTTT.

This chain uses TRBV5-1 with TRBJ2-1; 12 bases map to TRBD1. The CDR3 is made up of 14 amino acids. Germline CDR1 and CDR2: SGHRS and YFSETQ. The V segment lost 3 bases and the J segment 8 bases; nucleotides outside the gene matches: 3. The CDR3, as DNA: TGCGCCAGCAGCTGGGGGACAGGGGGCTATGAGCAGTTCTTC. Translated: CASSWGTGGYEQFF.

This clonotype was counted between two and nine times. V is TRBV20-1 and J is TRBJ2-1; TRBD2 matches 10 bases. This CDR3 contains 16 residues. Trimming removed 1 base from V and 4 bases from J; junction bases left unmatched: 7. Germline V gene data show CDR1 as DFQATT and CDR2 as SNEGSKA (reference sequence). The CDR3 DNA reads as TGCAGTGCTAGAGTAGCGGGGGGCCGAAAGTACAATGAGCAGTTCTTC. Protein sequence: CSARVAGGRKYNEQFF.

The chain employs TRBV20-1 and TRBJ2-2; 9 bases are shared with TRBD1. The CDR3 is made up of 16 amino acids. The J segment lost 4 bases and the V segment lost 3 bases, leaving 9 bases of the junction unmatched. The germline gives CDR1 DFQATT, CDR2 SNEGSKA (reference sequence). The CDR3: CSASKSGTGTTGELFF. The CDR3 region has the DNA TGCAGTGCTAGCAAATCCGGGACAGGGACCACCGGGGAGCTGTTTTTT.

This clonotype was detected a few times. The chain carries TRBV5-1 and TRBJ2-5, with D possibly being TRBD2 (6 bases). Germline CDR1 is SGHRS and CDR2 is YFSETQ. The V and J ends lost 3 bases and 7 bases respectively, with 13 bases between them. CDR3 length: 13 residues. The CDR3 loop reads CASSWPSGGTQYF. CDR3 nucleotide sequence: TGCGCCAGCAGCTGGCCCTCCGGGGGGACCCAGTACTTC.

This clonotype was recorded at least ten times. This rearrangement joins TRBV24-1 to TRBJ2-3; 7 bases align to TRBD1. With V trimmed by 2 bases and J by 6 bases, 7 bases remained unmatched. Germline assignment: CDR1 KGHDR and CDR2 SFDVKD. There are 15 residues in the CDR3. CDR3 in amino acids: CATSDSGTDLDTQYF. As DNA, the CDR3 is TGTGCCACCAGTGATTCCGGGACAGACCTGGATACGCAGTATTTT.

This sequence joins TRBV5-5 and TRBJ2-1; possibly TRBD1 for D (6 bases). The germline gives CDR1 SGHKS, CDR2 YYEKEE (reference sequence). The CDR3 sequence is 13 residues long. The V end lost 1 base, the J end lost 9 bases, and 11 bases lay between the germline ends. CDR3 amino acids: CASSLFRGSEQFF. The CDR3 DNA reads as TGTGCCAGCAGCTTGTTCAGGGGCAGTGAGCAGTTCTTC. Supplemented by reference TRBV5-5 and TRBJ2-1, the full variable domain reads DAGVTQSPTHLIKTRGQQVTLRCSPISGHKSVSWYQQVLGQGPQFIFQYYEKEERGRGNFPDRFSARQFPNYSSELNVNALLLGDSALYLCASSLFRGSEQFFGPGTRLTVL.

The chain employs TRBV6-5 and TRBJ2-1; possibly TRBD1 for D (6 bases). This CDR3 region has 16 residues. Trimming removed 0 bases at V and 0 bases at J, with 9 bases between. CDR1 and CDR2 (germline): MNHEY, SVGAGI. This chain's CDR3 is CASSYSRGSSYNEQFF. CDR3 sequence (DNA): TGTGCCAGCAGTTACTCGAGGGGGAGCTCCTACAATGAGCAGTTCTTC.

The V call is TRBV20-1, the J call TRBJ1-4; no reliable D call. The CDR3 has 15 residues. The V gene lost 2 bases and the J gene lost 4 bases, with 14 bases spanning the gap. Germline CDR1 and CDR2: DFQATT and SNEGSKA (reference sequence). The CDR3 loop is CSARYRAVLNEKLFF. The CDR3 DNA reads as TGCAGTGCTAGATACCGTGCGGTCCTTAATGAAAAACTGTTTTTT.

CDR3 in amino acids: CASSQGKQGETQYF. The CDR3 DNA follows: TGCGCCAGCAGCCAGGGGAAACAGGGCGAGACCCAGTACTTC. This chain links TRBV5-1 with TRBJ2-5, with a possible D match to TRBD1 (6 bases). Trimming cost V 4 bases and J 5 bases, with 15 bases left between them. Looked up from germline, CDR1 is SGHRS and CDR2 is YFSETQ. The CDR3 extends over 14 amino acids.

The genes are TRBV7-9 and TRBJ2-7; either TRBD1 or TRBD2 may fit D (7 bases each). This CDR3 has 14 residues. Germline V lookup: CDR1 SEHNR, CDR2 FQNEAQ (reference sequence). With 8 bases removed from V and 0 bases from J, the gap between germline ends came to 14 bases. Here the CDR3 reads CASHRGGSSYEQYF. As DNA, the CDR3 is TGTGCCAGCCACAGGGGCGGGAGCTCCTACGAGCAGTACTTC.

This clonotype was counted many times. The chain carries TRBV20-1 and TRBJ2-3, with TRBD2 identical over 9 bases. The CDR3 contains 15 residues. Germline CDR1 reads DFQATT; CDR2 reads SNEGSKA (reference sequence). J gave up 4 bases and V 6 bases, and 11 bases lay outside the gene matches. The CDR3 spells CSAPIGGGAADTQYF. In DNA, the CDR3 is TGCAGTGCGCCCATAGGCGGGGGGGCCGCAGATACGCAGTATTTT.

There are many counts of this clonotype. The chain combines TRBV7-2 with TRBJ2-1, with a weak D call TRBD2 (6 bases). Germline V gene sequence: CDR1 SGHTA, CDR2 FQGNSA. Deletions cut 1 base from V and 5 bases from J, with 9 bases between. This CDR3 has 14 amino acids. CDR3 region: CASSLETSHNEQFF. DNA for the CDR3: TGTGCCAGCAGCTTAGAGACTAGTCACAATGAGCAGTTCTTC.

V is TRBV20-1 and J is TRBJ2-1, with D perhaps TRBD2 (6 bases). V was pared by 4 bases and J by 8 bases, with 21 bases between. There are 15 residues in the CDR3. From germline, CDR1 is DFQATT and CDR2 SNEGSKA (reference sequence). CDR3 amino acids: CSAIRGTLERDEQFF. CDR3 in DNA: TGCAGTGCTATACGCGGGACCCTAGAGAGGGATGAGCAGTTCTTC.

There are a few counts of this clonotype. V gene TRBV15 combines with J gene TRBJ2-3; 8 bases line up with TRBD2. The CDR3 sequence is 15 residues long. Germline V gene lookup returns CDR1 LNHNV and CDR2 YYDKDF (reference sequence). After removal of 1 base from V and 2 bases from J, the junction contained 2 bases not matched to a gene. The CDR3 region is CATSRAGGITDTQYF. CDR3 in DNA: TGTGCCACCAGCAGAGCGGGGGGGATCACAGATACGCAGTATTTT. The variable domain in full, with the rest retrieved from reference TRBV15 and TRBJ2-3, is DAMVIQNPRYQVTQFGKPVTLSCSQTLNHNVMYWYQQKSSQAPKLLFHYYDKDFNNEADTPDNFQSRRPNTSFCFLDIRSPGLGDTAMYLCATSRAGGITDTQYFGPGTRLTVL.

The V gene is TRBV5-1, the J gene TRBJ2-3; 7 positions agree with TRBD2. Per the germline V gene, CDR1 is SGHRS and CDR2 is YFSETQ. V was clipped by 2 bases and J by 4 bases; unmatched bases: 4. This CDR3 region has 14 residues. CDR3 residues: CASSLYLAADTQYF. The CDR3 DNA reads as TGCGCCAGCAGCTTATACCTAGCGGCAGATACGCAGTATTTT.

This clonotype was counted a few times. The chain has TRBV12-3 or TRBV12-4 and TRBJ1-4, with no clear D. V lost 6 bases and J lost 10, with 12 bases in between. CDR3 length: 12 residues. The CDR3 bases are TGTGCCAGCAGAAGTTTGCTGGGAAAACTGTTTTTT. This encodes CASRSLLGKLFF.

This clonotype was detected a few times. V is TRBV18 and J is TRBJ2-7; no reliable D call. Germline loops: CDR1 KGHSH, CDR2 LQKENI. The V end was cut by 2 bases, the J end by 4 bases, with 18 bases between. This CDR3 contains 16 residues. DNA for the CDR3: TGTGCCAGCTCACCATCCGGCTCGAGGACGCGGTACGAGCAGTACTTC. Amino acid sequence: CASSPSGSRTRYEQYF.

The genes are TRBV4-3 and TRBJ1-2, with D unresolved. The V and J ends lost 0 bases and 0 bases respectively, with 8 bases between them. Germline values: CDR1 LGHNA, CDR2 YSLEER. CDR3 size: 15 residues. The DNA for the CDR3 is TGCGCCAGCAGCCAAGATTCAGGTCCTAACTATGGCTACACCTTC. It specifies CASSQDSGPNYGYTF.

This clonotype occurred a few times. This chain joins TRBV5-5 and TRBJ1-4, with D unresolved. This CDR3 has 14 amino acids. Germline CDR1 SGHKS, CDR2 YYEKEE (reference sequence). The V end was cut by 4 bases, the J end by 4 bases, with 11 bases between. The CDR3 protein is CASSADGVNEKLFF. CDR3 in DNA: TGTGCCAGCAGCGCGGACGGGGTTAATGAAAAACTGTTTTTT.

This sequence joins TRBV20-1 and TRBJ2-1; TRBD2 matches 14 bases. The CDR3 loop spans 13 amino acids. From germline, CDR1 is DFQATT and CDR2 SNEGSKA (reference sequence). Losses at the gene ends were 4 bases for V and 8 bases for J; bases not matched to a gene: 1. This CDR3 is CSATGLAGDEQFF. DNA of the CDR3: TGCAGTGCTACGGGACTAGCGGGAGATGAGCAGTTCTTC.

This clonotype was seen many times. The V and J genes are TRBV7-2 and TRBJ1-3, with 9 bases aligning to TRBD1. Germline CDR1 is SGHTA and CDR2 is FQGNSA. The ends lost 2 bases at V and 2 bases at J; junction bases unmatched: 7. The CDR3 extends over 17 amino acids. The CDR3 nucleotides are TGTGCCAGCAGCTTACCCTCGGGGACAGGGCCTGGAAACACCATATATTTT. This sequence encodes CASSLPSGTGPGNTIYF.

The CDR3 DNA reads as TGTGCCAGCTCACCACTGACAGGGGGCAAAGGCTACACCTTC. Residues: CASSPLTGGKGYTF. The chain employs TRBV18 and TRBJ1-2; 10 bases map to TRBD1. Germline trimming cut 1 base from V and 8 bases from J; bases unmatched to any gene: 4. The length of the CDR3 is 14 residues. The germline gives CDR1 KGHSH, CDR2 LQKENI. The entire variable domain, with the rest obtained from reference TRBV18 and TRBJ1-2, is as follows: NAGVMQNPRHLVRRRGQEARLRCSPMKGHSHVYWYRQLPEEGLKFMVYLQKENIIDESGMPKERFSAEFPKEGPSILRIQQVVRGDSAAYFCASSPLTGGKGYTFGSGTRLTVV.

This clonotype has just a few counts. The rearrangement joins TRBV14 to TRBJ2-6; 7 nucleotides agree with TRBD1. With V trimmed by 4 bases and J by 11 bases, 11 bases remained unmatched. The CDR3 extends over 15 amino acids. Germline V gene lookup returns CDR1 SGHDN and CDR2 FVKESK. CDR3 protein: CASSPGQALRDVLTF. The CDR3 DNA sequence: TGTGCCAGCAGCCCCGGACAGGCCTTACGGGACGTCCTGACTTTC.